This paragraph covers one TCR beta chain sequence. No antigen is known for it. The data stem from a study of shared clonotypes between healthy human individuals. Background on the study: Aged 18 to 49, the donors were a couple of women and three men. Each donor's CD8 memory used one plate, CD8 naive two, each CD4 subset three.

Naive CD8 cells, CD45RO-negative and positively selected for CCR7, excluded terminally differentiated effector memory CD45RA+ cells. General study points: Non-shared clonotypes had lower generation probabilities than those shared by all four donors. Among four donors, around 5% of naive CD4 clonotypes were found in common.

TCRdb keeps only in-frame clones here, not all; method: immunoSEQ multiplex PCR. This table holds 450,000 to 700,000 clones, around 95% found once. V gave up 0 bases and J gave up 2 bases, with 12 bases separating them. In germline, CDR1 is SGHRS, CDR2 YFSETQ. The CDR3 sequence is 15 residues long. Input material: naive CD8+ T cells sorted from blood. The source is a woman aged 25 to 39 in good health. The genes are TRBV5-1 and TRBJ2-7, with D possibly being TRBD2 (6 bases). CDR3 residues: CASSLAGTLPYEQYF. Written as DNA, the CDR3 is TGCGCCAGCAGCTTGGCCGGGACTCTACCCTACGAGCAGTACTTC.